Shown below are 32 T cell receptor beta chains from a single sample sequenced in a study of blood T cell repertoires in COVID-19 (dated by TCRdb to between 2020 and 2021). Libraries were prepared through the immunoSEQ multiplex PCR assay. In its TCRdb copy, this immuneACCESS table keeps in-frame sequences only and misses some clones. Where compared with another copy, unresolved V genes explain less than half of these, and the others have no known cause. The sample profile shows a few hundred thousand clones; around 91% of them were found once. The ten largest account for under 3% of the sample. Sequenced: PBMCs or T cells enriched from blood (not recorded which). Source of these receptors: a woman in her late teens or twenties who had recovered from COVID-19.

CDR3 residues: CASRRGVSTDTQYF. DNA of the CDR3: TGTGCCAGCAGACGGGGGGTAAGCACAGATACGCAGTATTTT. The J gene is TRBJ2-3, the V gene TRBV25-1; TRBD2 matches at 7 bases. V lost 6 bases to trimming and J lost 0 bases; unmatched junction nucleotides: 3. CDR3 size: 14 residues. CDR1 MGHDK and CDR2 SYGVNS come from the germline V gene.

This clone showed up just a few times. This sample includes further DNA sequences coding for the same CDR3. The chain is built from TRBV7-9 and TRBJ2-1; 10 nucleotides agree with TRBD2. The CDR3 loop spans 16 amino acids. Per germline, CDR1 SEHNR and CDR2 FQNEAQ (reference sequence). V shed 0 bases and J 4 bases; nucleotides not matched to a gene: 3. The CDR3 loop reads CASSLALAGAYNEQFF. The DNA of the CDR3 is TGTGCCAGCAGCTTAGCGCTAGCGGGGGCTTACAATGAGCAGTTCTTC.

This clone was observed a single time. The J gene is TRBJ1-2, the V gene TRBV11-2; perhaps TRBD1 as D (6 bases). The CDR3 length is 14 residues. V lost 5 bases and J 8 bases, leaving 18 bases between the germline ends. Germline V CDR1 and CDR2: SGHAT, FQNNGV. Here the CDR3 DNA reads TGTGCCAGCAGCCAGGGGACCAGGAGGCAGGGCTACACCTTC. Its protein product is CASSQGTRRQGYTF.

This clone was picked up a small number of times. The chain's CDR3 is CASSQALAGGSVFF. The CDR3, as DNA: TGTGCCAGCAGCCAAGCACTAGCGGGGGGGTCGGTGTTCTTC. This chain connects TRBV3-1 (or the pseudogene TRBV3-2) to TRBJ2-1; TRBD2 aligns across 13 bases. The CDR3 runs to 14 residues. V was pared by 1 base and J by 15 bases, with 6 bases of the junction left unmatched. The germline gives CDR1 LGHDT, CDR2 YNNKEL (reference sequence).

The CDR3 nucleotides read TGTGCCAGCAGCTTTATCTGGGGACACTCGGAGACCCAGTACTTC. Encoded protein: CASSFIWGHSETQYF. The chain has TRBV11-2 and TRBJ2-5; TRBD1 might be the D (6 bases). Germline-derived CDR1 and CDR2 are SGHAT and FQNNGV. V was clipped by 3 bases and J by 5 bases, with 16 bases between them. CDR3 length: 15 amino acids.

This chain connects TRBV2 to TRBJ2-2, with 9 positions matching TRBD1. The V and J ends lost 6 bases and 4 bases, in that order; junction bases with no gene match: 3. The germline CDR1 and CDR2 sequences are SNHLY and FYNNEI. The CDR3 loop spans 14 amino acids. The CDR3 region has the DNA TGTGCCAGCAGCAGACAGGGGGGCACCGGGGAGCTGTTTTTT. The encoded protein is CASSRQGGTGELFF.

The chain couples TRBV19 to TRBJ2-2; D may be TRBD1 (6 bases). This CDR3 contains 14 residues. The V end was cut by 9 bases, the J end by 4 bases, with 15 bases between. Germline V CDR1 and CDR2: LNHDA, SQIVND (reference sequence). This CDR3 is CASQHRASTGELFF. The CDR3 bases are TGTGCCAGCCAACACAGGGCCTCCACCGGGGAGCTGTTTTTT.

V is TRBV5-1 and J is TRBJ2-3; 12 bases fit TRBD2. CDR1 SGHRS and CDR2 YFSETQ come from the germline V gene. V was clipped by 3 bases and J by 6 bases; unmatched bases: 8. This CDR3 spans 16 amino acids. CDR3 protein: CASSWGTSGRGDTQYF. The CDR3 bases are TGCGCCAGCAGCTGGGGGACTAGCGGGCGCGGGGATACGCAGTATTTT.

V and J are TRBV5-4 and TRBJ1-6, with D perhaps matching TRBD1 (5 bases). The CDR3 contains 15 residues. Looked up from germline, CDR1 is SGHNT and CDR2 is YYREEE (reference sequence). The V and J ends lost 0 bases and 7 bases respectively, with 11 bases between them. The CDR3 spells CASSLVRVVNSPLHF. The CDR3 nucleotides read TGTGCCAGCAGCTTGGTCAGGGTGGTAAATTCACCCCTCCACTTT.

V gene TRBV27 combines with J gene TRBJ1-2; possibly TRBD1 for D (6 bases). This CDR3 spans 13 amino acids. Trimming stripped 4 bases from V and 6 bases from J, with 12 bases between. Germline V gives CDR1 MNHEY, CDR2 SMNVEV (reference sequence). CDR3 amino acids: CASSSRGYDGYTF. Here the CDR3 DNA reads TGTGCCAGCAGTTCCAGGGGATACGATGGCTACACCTTC.

This clone was counted a single time. V usage is TRBV2 and J usage is TRBJ1-1; tentatively, D is TRBD1 (6 bases). The CDR3 contains 14 residues. Germline-derived CDR1 and CDR2 are SNHLY and FYNNEI. V dropped 2 bases and J dropped 1 base, with 8 bases sitting between them. The CDR3 loop reads CASSEQGRNTEAFF. The CDR3 DNA follows: TGTGCCAGCAGTGAACAGGGGCGGAACACTGAAGCTTTCTTT.

This rearrangement joins TRBV5-8 to TRBJ1-5, with D unresolved. The length of the CDR3 is 15 residues. Germline V gives CDR1 SGHTS, CDR2 YDEGEE. Trimming cost V 0 bases and J 4 bases, with 11 bases left between them. The CDR3 here is CASSLDRQANQPQHF. The CDR3 DNA reads as TGTGCCAGCAGCTTGGACCGACAAGCTAATCAGCCCCAGCATTTT.

The J gene is TRBJ1-1, the V gene TRBV28; 7 nucleotides line up with TRBD1. V trimming: 7 bases; J trimming: 7 bases; junction bases outside the gene matches: 9. This CDR3 spans 13 amino acids. Per germline, CDR1 MDHEN and CDR2 SYDVKM. CDR3 protein: CASNRGDRGEAFF. CDR3 sequence (DNA): TGTGCCAGCAACCGCGGGGACAGAGGTGAAGCTTTCTTT.

The V and J genes are TRBV3-1 (or the pseudogene TRBV3-2) and TRBJ1-5; 9 bases line up with TRBD1. Germline V CDR1 and CDR2: LGHDT, YNNKEL (reference sequence). This CDR3 comprises 16 residues. V lost 1 base, J lost 10 bases, and 11 bases stayed unmatched. The CDR3 nucleotides read TGTGCCAGCAGCCAAGGGACAGGGGTTGGGATCATACCCCAGCATTTT. Protein: CASSQGTGVGIIPQHF.

Remarks on this clone: Other nucleotide sequences from this sample produce the same CDR3. The DNA for the CDR3 is TGCGCCAGCAGCCCCCAGGGGGCTGGAAACACCATATATTTT. Protein product: CASSPQGAGNTIYF. The V and J genes are TRBV5-1 and TRBJ1-3; TRBD1 matches at 7 bases. The CDR3 runs to 14 residues. The trim removed 4 bases at V and 2 bases at J, leaving 3 bases unmatched. Per germline, CDR1 SGHRS and CDR2 YFSETQ.

CDR3 bases: TGCGCCAGCAGCCATGGCCCCGGCAGGTACACCTTC. Translating it yields CASSHGPGRYTF. The chain has TRBV4-1 and TRBJ1-2; no reliable D call. This CDR3 comprises 12 residues. V was clipped by 3 bases and J by 11 bases, with 13 bases between them. Germline CDR1 is MGHRA and CDR2 is YSYEKL.

V usage is TRBV5-8 and J usage is TRBJ2-1, with 16 bases fitting TRBD2. Germline V CDR1 and CDR2: SGHTS, YDEGEE. V dropped 4 bases and J dropped 12; count of bases not matched to a gene: 10. The CDR3 covers 16 residues. The CDR3 region is CASSVGLAGGRGRQFF. In nucleotides, the CDR3 is TGTGCCAGCAGCGTGGGACTAGCGGGGGGGCGCGGAAGGCAGTTCTTC.

V is TRBV2 and J is TRBJ1-2; 9 bases match TRBD1. V gave up 9 bases and J gave up 4 bases; unmatched junction bases: 12. Per germline, CDR1 SNHLY and CDR2 FYNNEI. CDR3 length equals 15 residues. CDR3 in amino acids: CASTTSGTGPYGYTF. CDR3 DNA: TGTGCCAGTACCACTTCCGGGACAGGGCCCTATGGCTACACCTTC.

The chain combines TRBV3-1 (or the pseudogene TRBV3-2) with TRBJ2-7, with TRBD1 identical over 9 bases. V gave up 1 base and J gave up 6 bases; unmatched junction bases: 13. The CDR3 totals 17 residues. Germline V gene sequence: CDR1 LGHDT, CDR2 YNNKEL (reference sequence). CDR3 protein: CASSQGGIRDRETEQYF. CDR3 nucleotide sequence: TGTGCCAGCAGCCAAGGCGGCATCAGGGACAGGGAGACCGAGCAGTACTTC.

The V and J genes are TRBV5-1 and TRBJ2-3, with 8 nucleotides matching TRBD1. V dropped 3 bases and J dropped 4; count of bases not matched to a gene: 4. The V gene's germline CDR1 is SGHRS and CDR2 YFSETQ. CDR3 length equals 14 residues. The CDR3 sequence is CASSWGQVADTQYF. As DNA, the CDR3 is TGCGCCAGCAGCTGGGGACAGGTGGCAGATACGCAGTATTTT.

The rearrangement links TRBV10-1 to TRBJ2-2; unclear D gene. V lost 3 bases to trimming and J lost 6 bases, with 14 bases between them. Germline-derived CDR1 and CDR2 are WNHNN and SYGVQD (reference sequence). The CDR3 totals 15 residues. The CDR3 protein is CASSEAIMPPGELFF. CDR3 DNA sequence: TGCGCCAGCAGTGAAGCTATTATGCCTCCCGGGGAGCTGTTTTTT.

The J gene is TRBJ2-1, the V gene TRBV14; 10 bases match TRBD2. Germline V gene lookup returns CDR1 SGHDN and CDR2 FVKESK. The V gene end was trimmed by 2 bases and the J gene end by 6 bases; junction bases not matched to a gene: 4. This CDR3 is 15 amino acids long. The CDR3 reads CASSQTSGGGNEQFF. Here the CDR3 DNA reads TGTGCCAGCAGCCAAACGAGCGGGGGGGGCAATGAGCAGTTCTTC.

Only one count was recorded for this clone. J is TRBJ1-2 and V is TRBV28, with D maybe TRBD1 (5 bases). Trimming took off 2 bases at V and 4 bases at J, with 11 bases between the two ends. Looked up from germline, CDR1 is MDHEN and CDR2 is SYDVKM. The CDR3 runs to 14 residues. CDR3 DNA sequence: TGTGCCAGCAGTTTACCGGGGGTCGGCTATGGCTACACCTTC. As protein: CASSLPGVGYGYTF.

This clone has a single count. This chain uses TRBV2 with TRBJ2-7; the D gene is possibly TRBD2 (5 bases). The CDR3 has 15 amino acids. V gave up 6 bases and J gave up 4 bases, with 19 bases separating them. Germline CDR1 is SNHLY and CDR2 is FYNNEI. CDR3 sequence (DNA): TGTGCCAGCAGAGGAGTGGGGAGTCAACCATACGAGCAGTACTTC. It yields the protein CASRGVGSQPYEQYF.

This clone was counted once. Here the CDR3 DNA reads TGCAGCGTTGAAGTCAGGGGGTCCTACGAGCAGTACTTC. Amino acids: CSVEVRGSYEQYF. The J gene is TRBJ2-7, the V gene TRBV29-1; 7 bases match TRBD1. Germline lookup yields CDR1 SQVTM and CDR2 ANQGSEA. The trim removed 1 base at V and 1 base at J, leaving 1 base unmatched. The CDR3 extends over 13 amino acids.

The chain has TRBV28 and TRBJ1-2, with a possible D match to TRBD1 (5 bases). Germline CDR1 reads MDHEN; CDR2 reads SYDVKM. The CDR3 spans 15 residues. Trimming stripped 3 bases from V and 6 bases from J, with 17 bases between. In DNA, the CDR3 is TGTGCCAGCAGTTTTACGGGGGGGAGAGAGGATGGCTACACCTTC. As protein: CASSFTGGREDGYTF.

This chain joins TRBV5-1 and TRBJ2-7; TRBD2 matches at 7 bases. The CDR3 spans 15 residues. Germline lookup yields CDR1 SGHRS and CDR2 YFSETQ. Trimming removed 1 base from V and 6 bases from J; junction bases left unmatched: 10. The CDR3 coding sequence is TGCGCCAGCAGCTTGTGGTCCGGACTAGTAGCCGAGCAGTACTTC. Its translation: CASSLWSGLVAEQYF.

This sequence joins TRBV28 and TRBJ2-1, with D possibly TRBD1 on 6 matching bases. This CDR3 has 15 amino acids. The V gene lost 4 bases and the J gene lost 4 bases, with 14 bases spanning the gap. Germline lookup yields CDR1 MDHEN and CDR2 SYDVKM. This chain's CDR3 is CASSYRVRGYNEQFF. The DNA for the CDR3 is TGTGCCAGCAGTTACAGGGTGAGGGGGTACAATGAGCAGTTCTTC.

J is TRBJ1-4 and V is TRBV5-1, with a possible D match to TRBD1 (5 bases). Per germline, CDR1 SGHRS and CDR2 YFSETQ. V lost 0 bases and J lost 3, with 12 bases in between. The CDR3 contains 16 residues. The CDR3 protein is CASSLGQGPANEKLFF. The CDR3 DNA follows: TGCGCCAGCAGCTTGGGCCAGGGTCCGGCTAATGAAAAACTGTTTTTT.

This chain connects TRBV5-1 to TRBJ2-2; 10 bases line up with TRBD2. The ends lost 5 bases at V and 4 bases at J; junction bases unmatched: 5. Germline lookup yields CDR1 SGHRS and CDR2 YFSETQ. CDR3 length: 15 amino acids. The CDR3 nucleotides read TGCGCCAGCAGGGCCTCTAGCGGGGGCACCGGGGAGCTGTTTTTT. It encodes CASRASSGGTGELFF.

As DNA, the CDR3 is TGTGCCAGCAGCTTACAGACATTTTGGAACACTGAAGCTTTCTTT. This sequence encodes CASSLQTFWNTEAFF. J is TRBJ1-1 and V is TRBV5-6; D is uncertain. This CDR3 is built from 15 residues. Germline CDR1 and CDR2: SGHDT and YYEEEE. V was cut by 2 bases and J by 1 base, with 12 bases left in between. Using reference TRBV5-6 and TRBJ1-1 for the parts outside the CDR3, the full variable domain is DAGVTQSPTHLIKTRGQQVTLRCSPKSGHDTVSWYQQALGQGPQFIFQYYEEEERQRGNFPDRFSGHQFPNYSSELNVNALLLGDSALYLCASSLQTFWNTEAFFGQGTRLTVV.

The DNA for the CDR3 is TGTGCCTGGAGTGTTAGCCCGGGTGGGACTGAAGCTTTCTTT. Translating it yields CAWSVSPGGTEAFF. The chain links TRBV30 to TRBJ1-1; the D is unclear. The CDR3 is made up of 14 amino acids. Germline V gives CDR1 GTSNPN, CDR2 SVGIG (reference sequence). The V and J ends lost 0 bases and 5 bases respectively, with 13 bases between them.